The clone carrying this T cell receptor beta chain showed up just a few times. Its antigen is unknown. Full-length variable regions came from constant-region reverse primers plus semi-nested Nested Universal Primer A PCR. One entry per CDR3 protein, called by TCRdb with MiXCR from the 5' RACE reads. The table shows some 64,000 distinct CDR3 sequences, with 22% occurring only once. The CDR3 is 15 amino acids. The V gene lost 3 bases and the J gene lost 0 bases, with 11 bases spanning the gap. Germline CDR1 and CDR2: SEHNR and FQNEAQ (reference sequence). Study-wide findings and caveats: Tumor memory CD4+ T cell TCR gene usage was found to cluster with blood and lymph node memory CD4+ cells and with lymph node naive CD4+ cells.

The chain combines TRBV7-9 with TRBJ1-1; a possible D gene is TRBD1 (6 bases). The TCR originated in a female donor with breast cancer. Input material: memory CD4+ T cells sorted from a lymph node. Subset denoted: memory CD4+ T cells, CD4+CD45RO+CD25-. As DNA, the CDR3 is TGTGCCAGCAGCTTTCACAGGGAGGTGAACACTGAAGCTTTCTTT. Amino acid sequence: CASSFHREVNTEAFF.